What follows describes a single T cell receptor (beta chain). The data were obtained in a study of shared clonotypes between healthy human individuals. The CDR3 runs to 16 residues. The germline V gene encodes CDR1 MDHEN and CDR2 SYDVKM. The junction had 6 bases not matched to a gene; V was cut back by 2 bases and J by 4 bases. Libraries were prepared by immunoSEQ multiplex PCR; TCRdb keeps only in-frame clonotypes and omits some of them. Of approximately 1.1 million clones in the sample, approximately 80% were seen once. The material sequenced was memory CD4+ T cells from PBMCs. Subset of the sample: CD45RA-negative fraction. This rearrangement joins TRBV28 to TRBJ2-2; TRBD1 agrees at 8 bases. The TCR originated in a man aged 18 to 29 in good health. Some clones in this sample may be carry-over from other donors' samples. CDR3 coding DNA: TGTGCCAGCAGTTTAGGGGACAGGCCACGCACCGGGGAGCTGTTTTTT. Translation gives CASSLGDRPRTGELFF.